The clone carrying this TCR beta chain has at least ten counts. Its antigen is unknown. One end of the junction fails to match germline, which may point to a read error. MiXCR, run by TCRdb on the reads, gives a single entry per CDR3 protein. Among fewer than 1,000,000 distinct CDR3 sequences listed, 31% were seen once. This specimen belongs to a study of T cell repertoires in cytomegalovirus infection. Study-level background: Epitope selection comprised recently identified HLA-C-restricted CMV epitopes and well-studied HLA-B-restricted CMV epitopes. CMV infection together with matching HLA type was indicated by public TCR beta signatures.

Study conclusions and caveats: The ex vivo response showed dominance by HLA-C-restricted CMV-specific TCR beta clonotypes. Cumulated frequencies of public TCR beta families served to identify carriers of CMV plus the relevant HLA.

The origin of this receptor is a human donor in good health (CMV status not recorded). Some clones in this sample may be carry-over from other donors' samples. This material consisted of cultured CD8+ T cells from PBMCs, taken from culture after CMV antigen stimulation.

The CDR3 loop reads CASSAHRGGMDEQFF. The DNA for the CDR3 is TGTGCTAGCAGCGCCCACAGGGGAGGAATGGATGAGCAGTTCTTC. The chain has TRBV7-7 and TRBJ2-1, with D possibly being TRBD1 (7 bases). Germline values: CDR1 SSHAT, CDR2 FNYEAQ (reference sequence). The CDR3 runs to 15 residues.